The T cell receptor (beta chain) under discussion was sequenced for a study of tumor and adjacent non-tumor tissue in lung cancer. Whole-study context: Samples averaged roughly 4.3 million productive TCRbeta reads each. Study-wide findings and caveats: TCR diversity was significantly greater in tumor than normal lung tissue. Normal lung showed higher cumulative top 100 clone frequency than tumor.

Germline V gene lookup returns CDR1 KGHDR and CDR2 SFDVKD. This CDR3 comprises 13 residues. The V end was cut by 9 bases, the J end by 3 bases, with 13 bases between. The library came from three nested PCR rounds adapted from ARM-PCR protocols. MiXCR, applied by TCRdb to the multiplex PCR reads, yields one record per CDR3 protein. This repertoire shows 76,000 or so distinct CDR3 sequences, approximately 68% found once; its top ten account for about 12%. On this clonotype itself: The antigen is unknown. This may be a read error, as it is one base from a much larger clone.

No cell sorting was done before RNA was extracted from the tissue. Between August and November 2014, newly diagnosed, chemotherapy-naive lung cancer patients underwent thoracic surgery in China. The specimen was lung tumor tissue. The receptor comes from a woman aged 70-85 years with non-small cell lung cancer. The rearrangement joins TRBV24-1 to TRBJ1-2; no reliable D call. This chain's CDR3 is CATAYEGDYGYTF. CDR3 in DNA: TGTGCCACCGCATATGAGGGCGACTATGGCTACACCTTC.